In this sample, the clone carrying this T cell receptor (beta chain) turned up once. Only in-frame clones appear in the TCRdb table, and some are missing; sequencing was by immunoSEQ multiplex PCR. The table shows about 200,000 clones, with about 80% occurring only once. The data originate from a study of blood T cell repertoires in COVID-19. Germline V lookup: CDR1 SGHVS, CDR2 FQNEAQ. There are 17 residues in the CDR3. Between the trimmed V and J ends, which lost 2 bases and 2 bases, there was a span of 18 bases. The chain uses TRBV7-8 and TRBJ1-1; TRBD1 might be the D (6 bases). The clonotype comes from a man in his forties who had recovered from COVID-19. Sequenced input: PBMCs or T cells enriched from blood (not recorded which). CDR3 region: CASSLKQGSLRNTEAFF. As DNA, the CDR3 is TGTGCCAGCAGCTTAAAACAGGGTTCGCTTCGAAACACTGAAGCTTTCTTT.